Listed below are T cell receptor beta chains from one sample, sequenced in a study of CD8 T cells in ankylosing spondylitis. Each CDR3 protein is one row after TCRdb ran MiXCR on the 5' RACE reads. This sample carries under 150,000 distinct CDR3 sequences, about an eighth of them seen once, and the ten largest clones take under 3%. Material: blood, either unsorted or a sorted T cell fraction (not recorded which). The receptors were gathered from a female donor with ankylosing spondylitis or in good health (not recorded which). The CDR3 runs from the conserved cysteine through the conserved F or W. Fields, in order: D gene, clone size, V gene, J gene, CDR3 DNA, CDR3 protein. The D gene is left open where the match is weak. Clone size appears in some rows only: once, few, many, or a class for an expanded clone.

D: -
size: -
V: TRBV7-2
J: TRBJ1-2
DNA: TGTGCCAGCAGCTTAGACGGGGGTGGGCCCTACACCTTC
CDR3: CASSLDGGGPYTF

D: TRBD1
size: many
V: TRBV5-1
J: TRBJ2-1
DNA: TGCGCCAGCAGCTTGGGGACAGGGGGTTCGATCTACAATGAGCAGTTCTTC
CDR3: CASSLGTGGSIYNEQFF

D: TRBD1
size: few
V: TRBV12-3/TRBV12-4
J: TRBJ1-5
DNA: TGTGCCAGCAACCACCGGGACAGTCATCAGCCCCAGCATTTT
CDR3: CASNHRDSHQPQHF

D: TRBD1
size: many
V: TRBV5-1
J: TRBJ2-2
DNA: TGCGCCAGCAGCTCGGGACAGCTCACCGGGGAGCTGTTTTTT
CDR3: CASSSGQLTGELFF

D: TRBD1
size: many
V: TRBV7-3
J: TRBJ2-1
DNA: TGTGCCAGCAGCTATGACAGGGTGCGGTACAATGAGCAGTTCTTC
CDR3: CASSYDRVRYNEQFF

D: -
size: many
V: TRBV20-1
J: TRBJ1-1
DNA: TGCAGTGCTAGAGATACGGGGGGCCGGTTTGAAGCTTTCTTT
CDR3: CSARDTGGRFEAFF

D: -
size: many
V: TRBV9
J: TRBJ1-2
DNA: TGTGCCAGCAGCGTAAACCCAGCCCCCGTCTATGGCTACACCTTC
CDR3: CASSVNPAPVYGYTF

D: -
size: -
V: TRBV20-1
J: TRBJ2-2
DNA: TGCAGTGCTAGAGTGGTCGGGGTCACCGGGGAGCTGTTTTTT
CDR3: CSARVVGVTGELFF

D: -
size: many
V: TRBV5-5
J: TRBJ2-1
DNA: TGTGCCAGCAGCTTGGGGGGGTTCTCCTACAATGAGCAGTTCTTC
CDR3: CASSLGGFSYNEQFF

D: -
size: few
V: TRBV20-1
J: TRBJ2-1
DNA: TGCAGTGCTAGGGGCGGACCCTTTTCTGAGCAGTTCTTC
CDR3: CSARGGPFSEQFF

D: TRBD2
size: -
V: TRBV12-3/TRBV12-4
J: TRBJ2-3
DNA: TGTGCCAGCAGTTTGGCCCTGGGACTAGCGGGAGCTTTTAGCACAGATACGCAGTATTTT
CDR3: CASSLALGLAGAFSTDTQYF

D: TRBD2
size: many
V: TRBV20-1
J: TRBJ2-7
DNA: TGCAGTGCAGCGAGCGGGAGGGCCGGGGACGAGCAGTACTTC
CDR3: CSAASGRAGDEQYF

D: -
size: -
V: TRBV28
J: TRBJ2-5
DNA: TGTGCCAGTCGGGGGGAGACCCAGTACTTC
CDR3: CASRGETQYF

D: -
size: many
V: TRBV7-2
J: TRBJ2-7
DNA: TGTGCCAGCAGCTTAAATGAGGGAGTCAGCTACGAGCAGTACTTC
CDR3: CASSLNEGVSYEQYF

D: -
size: many
V: TRBV7-2
J: TRBJ1-1
DNA: TGTGCCAGCAGCCCCCGGGAGGGGCGTCCGACTGAAGCTTTCTTT
CDR3: CASSPREGRPTEAFF

D: -
size: few
V: TRBV9
J: TRBJ2-7
DNA: TGTGCCAGCAGCGAGTATCAAAGGCAAAGTGAGCAGTACTTC
CDR3: CASSEYQRQSEQYF

D: -
size: few
V: TRBV7-3
J: TRBJ2-3
DNA: TGTGCCAGCAGCTTAATTGGGGGATTCACAGATACGCAGTATTTT
CDR3: CASSLIGGFTDTQYF

D: -
size: few
V: TRBV7-2
J: TRBJ1-2
DNA: TGTGCCAGCAGCTACGGGCCGTCAACACCTGGCTACACCTTC
CDR3: CASSYGPSTPGYTF

D: -
size: many
V: TRBV3-1
J: TRBJ2-1
DNA: TGTGCCAGCAGCACTAAAGGGGCGGGCGATGAGCAGTTCTTC
CDR3: CASSTKGAGDEQFF

D: -
size: -
V: TRBV5-1
J: TRBJ2-3
DNA: TGCGCCACCAGCTTGGGCGGAACAGATACGCAGTATTTT
CDR3: CATSLGGTDTQYF

D: TRBD1
size: -
V: TRBV5-1
J: TRBJ2-1
DNA: TGCGCCAGCAGCTTGGGTTTAGGGGGCCAAGCGAGATGGAATGAGCAGTTCTTC
CDR3: CASSLGLGGQARWNEQFF

D: TRBD2
size: -
V: TRBV20-1
J: TRBJ2-7
DNA: TGCAGTGCCACGAGTTGGGGGGCGGACGACGGACTAGCGGTCAAAGCCTACGAGCAGTACTTC
CDR3: CSATSWGADDGLAVKAYEQYF

D: -
size: few
V: TRBV9
J: TRBJ2-5
DNA: TGTGCCAGCAGCCTAGGGTGGGGAGAACAAGAGACCCAGTACTTC
CDR3: CASSLGWGEQETQYF

D: TRBD2
size: many
V: TRBV11-3
J: TRBJ2-3
DNA: TGTGCCAGCAGCCTAGGAGGGACTAGCGGGAGTTCTGATACGCAGTATTTT
CDR3: CASSLGGTSGSSDTQYF

D: -
size: few
V: TRBV5-1
J: TRBJ1-2
DNA: TGCGCCAGCAGCTCTAAAGGGTCCAGCTATGGCTACACCTTC
CDR3: CASSSKGSSYGYTF

D: -
size: -
V: TRBV20-1
J: TRBJ2-7
DNA: TGCAGTGCTAGAGATCCTGGGAACTCCTACGAGCAGTACTTC
CDR3: CSARDPGNSYEQYF

D: TRBD2
size: few
V: TRBV7-3
J: TRBJ2-3
DNA: TGTGCCAGCAGCTTGCGGGGGGGAGGGGATACGCAGTATTTT
CDR3: CASSLRGGGDTQYF

D: TRBD1
size: many
V: TRBV20-1
J: TRBJ1-2
DNA: TGCAGTGCTTTACAGGGGGCTTTAAGCTATGGCTACACCTTC
CDR3: CSALQGALSYGYTF

D: -
size: few
V: TRBV28
J: TRBJ1-6
DNA: TGTGCCAGCAGTTCCCTCCGGTTGGATAATTCACCCCTCCACTTT
CDR3: CASSSLRLDNSPLHF

D: -
size: -
V: TRBV24-1
J: TRBJ1-4
DNA: TGTGCAACTAGTGAAAAACTGTTTTTT
CDR3: CATSEKLFF

D: -
size: many
V: TRBV29-1
J: TRBJ1-2
DNA: TGCAGCGTTGGAGAGACATCCCGGGGCTACACCTTC
CDR3: CSVGETSRGYTF

D: TRBD2
size: few
V: TRBV4-2
J: TRBJ2-2
DNA: TGTGCCAGCAGCCGACGACCTGTGAGGTCAGCGGGGGGCAATAACACCGGGGAGCTGTTTTTT
CDR3: CASSRRPVRSAGGNNTGELFF